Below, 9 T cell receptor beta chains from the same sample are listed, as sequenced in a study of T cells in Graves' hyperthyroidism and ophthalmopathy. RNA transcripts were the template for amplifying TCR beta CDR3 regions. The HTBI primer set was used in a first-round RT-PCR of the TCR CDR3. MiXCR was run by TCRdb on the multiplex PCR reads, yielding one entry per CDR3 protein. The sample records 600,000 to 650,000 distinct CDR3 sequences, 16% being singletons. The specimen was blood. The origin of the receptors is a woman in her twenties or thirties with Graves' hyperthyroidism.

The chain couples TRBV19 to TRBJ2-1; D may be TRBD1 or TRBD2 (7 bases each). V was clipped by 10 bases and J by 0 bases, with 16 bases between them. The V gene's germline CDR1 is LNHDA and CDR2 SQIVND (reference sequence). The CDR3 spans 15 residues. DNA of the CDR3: TGTGCCACCAGGGGGGGCGGCAACTCCTACAATGAGCAGTTCTTC. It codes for CATRGGGNSYNEQFF.

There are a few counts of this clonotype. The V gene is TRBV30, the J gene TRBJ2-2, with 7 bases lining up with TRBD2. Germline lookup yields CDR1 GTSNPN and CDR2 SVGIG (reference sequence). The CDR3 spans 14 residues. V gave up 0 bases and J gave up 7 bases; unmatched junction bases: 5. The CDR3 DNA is TGTGCCTGGAGTGTACTTTCTAGCGGCGGGGAGCTGTTTTTT. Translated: CAWSVLSSGGELFF. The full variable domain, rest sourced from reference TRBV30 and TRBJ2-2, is SQTIHQWPATLVQPVGSPLSLECTVEGTSNPNLYWYRQAAGRGLQLLFYSVGIGQISSEVPQNLSASRPQDRQFILSSKKLLLSDSGFYLCAWSVLSSGGELFFGEGSRLTVL.

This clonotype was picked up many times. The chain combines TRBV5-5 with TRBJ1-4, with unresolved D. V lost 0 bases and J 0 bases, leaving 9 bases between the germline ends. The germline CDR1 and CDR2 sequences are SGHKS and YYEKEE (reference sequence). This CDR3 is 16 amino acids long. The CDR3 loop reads CASSLGASPTNEKLFF. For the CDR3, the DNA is TGTGCCAGCAGCTTGGGTGCGTCTCCAACTAATGAAAAACTGTTTTTT.

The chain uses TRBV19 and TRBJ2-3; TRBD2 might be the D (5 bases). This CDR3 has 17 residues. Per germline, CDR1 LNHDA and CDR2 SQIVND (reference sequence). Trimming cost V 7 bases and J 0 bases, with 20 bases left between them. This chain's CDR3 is CASTLSLTGISTDTQYF. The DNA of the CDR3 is TGTGCCAGTACCCTAAGTTTGACCGGGATTAGCACAGATACGCAGTATTTT. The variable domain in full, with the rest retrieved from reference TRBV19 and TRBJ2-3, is DGGITQSPKYLFRKEGQNVTLSCEQNLNHDAMYWYRQDPGQGLRLIYYSQIVNDFQKGDIAEGYSVSREKKESFPLTVTSAQKNPTAFYLCASTLSLTGISTDTQYFGPGTRLTVL.

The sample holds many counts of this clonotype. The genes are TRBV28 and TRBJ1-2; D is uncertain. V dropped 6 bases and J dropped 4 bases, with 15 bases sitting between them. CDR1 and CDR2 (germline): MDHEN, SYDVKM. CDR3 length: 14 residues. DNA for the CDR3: TGTGCCAGCAGGGCCCCAAATGGGCGCTATGGCTACACCTTC. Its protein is CASRAPNGRYGYTF.

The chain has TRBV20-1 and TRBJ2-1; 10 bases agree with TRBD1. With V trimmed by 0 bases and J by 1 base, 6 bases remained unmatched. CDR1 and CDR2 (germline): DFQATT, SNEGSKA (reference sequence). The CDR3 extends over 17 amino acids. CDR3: CSARDWRQGASYNEQFF. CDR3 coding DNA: TGCAGTGCTAGAGATTGGAGACAGGGGGCTTCCTACAATGAGCAGTTCTTC.

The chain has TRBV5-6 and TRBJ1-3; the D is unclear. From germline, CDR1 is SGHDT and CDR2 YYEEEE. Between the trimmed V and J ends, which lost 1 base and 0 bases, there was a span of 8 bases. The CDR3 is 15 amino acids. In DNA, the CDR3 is TGTGCCAGCAGCTTGCTAGCAATCTCTGGAAACACCATATATTTT. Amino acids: CASSLLAISGNTIYF.

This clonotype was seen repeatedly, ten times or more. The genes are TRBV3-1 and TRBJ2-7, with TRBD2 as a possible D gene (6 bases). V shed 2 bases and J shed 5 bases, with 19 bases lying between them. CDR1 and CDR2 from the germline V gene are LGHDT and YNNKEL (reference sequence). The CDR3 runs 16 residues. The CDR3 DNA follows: TGTGCCAGCAGCCAACAAGGAGGGTTTCCCCGCAACGAGCAGTACTTC. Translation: CASSQQGGFPRNEQYF.

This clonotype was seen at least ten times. In DNA form, the CDR3 reads TGTGCCAGCAGCTTAGGTAACAGGGGGCGGAACACTGAAGCTTTCTTT. As protein: CASSLGNRGRNTEAFF. The rearrangement links TRBV11-2 to TRBJ1-1; TRBD1 matches at 9 bases. The V segment lost 1 base and the J segment 1 base; nucleotides outside the gene matches: 4. Germline lookup yields CDR1 SGHAT and CDR2 FQNNGV. The CDR3 runs 16 residues.